Detailed here is one T cell receptor (beta chain). What antigen it recognizes has not been identified. No base quality information exists; no much larger clone differs at one position. The entry originates in a study of chemoradiotherapy in HPV16-positive cancers (dated by TCRdb to between 2022 and 2023). About the full investigation: Candidate HPV-specific T-cell clones and common TCR motifs were defined by functional T-cell assays performed on cells from a couple of HPV16-positive patients. TCR repertoires from more than 70 patients with HPV-related cancers were then used to track the candidate HPV-specific TCRs and motifs. Whether T-cell immunity against the HPV oncoproteins E6 and E7 changes during chemoradiotherapy and whether survival is affected by this immunity were examined in the study.

V lost 3 bases and J lost 4 bases; the stretch between them is 10 bases long. Sequences LNHDA (CDR1) and SQIVND (CDR2) are obtained from the germline V gene (reference sequence). The CDR3, cysteine through phenylalanine, is 14 amino acids long. Only the CDR3 region is kept as DNA, spanning 42 bases read in frame from base 1. Points the paper makes about the study in general: Only two HPV16-positive patients were used to derive the functional definition of HPV-specific T cells, and the survival association was reported for HPV16-positive patients. In HPV16-positive patients, expansion of HPV-responsive T cells during chemoradiotherapy was associated with improved recurrence-free survival. Expansion of candidate HPV-specific clones and E7-related TCR motifs was observed in the tumor microenvironment during treatment, whereas no such expansion was observed for non-HPV-specific T cells.

Receptor amplification or capture employed the immunoSEQ multiplex PCR assay. TCRdb's version of the immuneACCESS table is confined to in-frame rearrangements and falls short of the full clone set. An unresolved V gene accounts for under half of the shortfall where checked; the remainder is of unknown origin. The sample has under 70,000 clones on record, around nine tenths of them singletons. Less than 3.5% of the sample is in the top ten clones. Repertoires were sampled multiple times during chemoradiotherapy, which allowed clonal expansion in the tumor microenvironment to be followed. This specimen was blood, taken from a patient who underwent chemoradiotherapy. The rearranged segments are TRBV19 and TRBJ1-5; the D gene is possibly TRBD1, with 5 bases matching. This TCR was sampled from a human donor with HPV-associated anogenital cancer. The encoded CDR3 is CASSIGRENQPQHF. The DNA is as follows: TGTGCCAGTAGTATCGGCAGGGAAAATCAGCCCCAGCATTTT.